The sequence of this T cell receptor (beta chain) was determined in a study of blood T cell repertoires in COVID-19. In the study overall: COVID-19 samples collected from the United States, Italy and Spain covered acute and convalescent phases.

The trim removed 1 base at V and 6 bases at J, leaving 6 bases unmatched. CDR3 length: 16 amino acids. CDR1 and CDR2 (germline): SGHTA, FQGNSA. Original processing notes: Amplification from reference gene primers served as the basis for estimated nucleated cell counts. The protocol was immunoSEQ multiplex PCR, while the TCRdb copy is restricted to in-frame clones and leaves out a portion. That table furnishes V, J and clone size, whereas the DNA furnished D and trimming. The data contain some 300,000 clones, 70% to 90% of them singletons. Sequencing input: peripheral blood. This TCR came from a man between 65 and 79 years old with acute or convalescent COVID-19. The chain couples TRBV7-2 to TRBJ2-1, with 10 bases that match TRBD2. For the CDR3, the DNA is TGTGCCAGCAGCTTAGTGGCTAGCGGGAGTTTCAATGAGCAGTTCTTC. This encodes CASSLVASGSFNEQFF.